The present T cell receptor beta chain was sequenced within a study of memory CD4+ T cells and cytomegalovirus serostatus. Findings and caveats of the study: CMV serostatus prediction reached median AUC approximately 0.95, or 0.91 with US-trained model.

A remark on this clone: Its target is not known.

Here immunoSEQ multiplex PCR was the method, and the copy in TCRdb shows in-frame clones only, minus some. There are around 53,000 clones in the sample; around 85% occur only once, and 0.75% to 0.9% lies in the top ten. The sort gate was single viable CD3+CD4+CD8-CD45RO+ cells for memory CD4+ T cells. CMV serostatus came from serum IgG against pp150, pp28, p38, p52. Positive selection with CD4 microbeads enriched total CD4+ T cells. The CDR3 is made up of 18 amino acids. V was pared by 8 bases and J by 4 bases, with 27 bases between. The germline V gene has CDR1 ENHRY and CDR2 SYGVKD. This rearrangement joins TRBV10-3 to TRBJ1-3; perhaps TRBD1 as D (5 bases). This receptor was taken from an adult in good health and CMV-seronegative. Sample: memory CD4+ T cells from blood. CDR3 loop: CAISLIWGVQGLGNTIYF. In DNA, the CDR3 is TGTGCCATCTCCCTCATCTGGGGGGTCCAAGGACTAGGAAACACCATATATTTT.